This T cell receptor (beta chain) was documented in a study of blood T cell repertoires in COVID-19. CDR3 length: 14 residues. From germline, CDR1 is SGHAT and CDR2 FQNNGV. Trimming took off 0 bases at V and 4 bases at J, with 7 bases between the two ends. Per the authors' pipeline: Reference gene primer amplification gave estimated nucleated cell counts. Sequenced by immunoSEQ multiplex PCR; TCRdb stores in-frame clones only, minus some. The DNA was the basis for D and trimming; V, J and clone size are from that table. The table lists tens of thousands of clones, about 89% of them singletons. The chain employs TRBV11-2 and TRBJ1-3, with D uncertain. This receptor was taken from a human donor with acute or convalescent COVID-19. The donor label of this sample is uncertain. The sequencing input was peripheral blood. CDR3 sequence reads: CASSLDPGGNTIYF. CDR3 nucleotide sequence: TGTGCCAGCAGCTTAGATCCGGGAGGAAACACCATATATTTT.